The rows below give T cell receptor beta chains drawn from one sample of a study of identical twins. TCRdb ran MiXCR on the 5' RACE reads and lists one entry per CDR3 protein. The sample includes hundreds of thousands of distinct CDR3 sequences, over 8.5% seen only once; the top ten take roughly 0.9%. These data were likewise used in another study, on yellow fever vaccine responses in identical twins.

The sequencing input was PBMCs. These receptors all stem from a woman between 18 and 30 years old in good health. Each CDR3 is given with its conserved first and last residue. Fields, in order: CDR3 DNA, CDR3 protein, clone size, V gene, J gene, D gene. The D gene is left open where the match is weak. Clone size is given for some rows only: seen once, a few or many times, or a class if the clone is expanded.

DNA: TGTGCCAGCAGTCTCGAAGGGACAGGGGGGGCTTATGGCTACACCTTC; CDR3: CASSLEGTGGAYGYTF; size: .; V: TRBV27; J: TRBJ1-2; D: TRBD1
DNA: TGCAGTGCTAGAGTCATAACGGCCTCCTACGAGCAGTACTTC; CDR3: CSARVITASYEQYF; size: .; V: TRBV20-1; J: TRBJ2-7; D: .
DNA: TGCAGTGCTAGAGTGTCTAGCGGGGGGATATACAGGGAGCAGTTCTTC; CDR3: CSARVSSGGIYREQFF; size: .; V: TRBV20-1; J: TRBJ2-1; D: TRBD2
DNA: TGCAGCGCCTCACAGGGCGTTACGGAAAAACTGTTTTTT; CDR3: CSASQGVTEKLFF; size: .; V: TRBV29-1; J: TRBJ1-4; D: .
DNA: TGTGCCAGCAGCTCTAATAGCGGGAGTTCAGATGAGCAGTACTTC; CDR3: CASSSNSGSSDEQYF; size: .; V: TRBV7-8; J: TRBJ2-7; D: TRBD2
DNA: TGTGCCAGCAGCTTAGGGTGGGGACGCTCTTCACGCTCCTACAATGAGCAGTTCTTC; CDR3: CASSLGWGRSSRSYNEQFF; size: many; V: TRBV11-2; J: TRBJ2-1; D: .
DNA: TGTGCCAGCAGTTACCCGGGACAGGGGACCGAGCAGTACTTC; CDR3: CASSYPGQGTEQYF; size: few; V: TRBV6-2/TRBV6-3; J: TRBJ2-7; D: TRBD1
DNA: TGTGCCAGCAGCTTCTGGAGCCACTATGGCTACACCTTC; CDR3: CASSFWSHYGYTF; size: .; V: TRBV5-5; J: TRBJ1-2; D: .
DNA: TGTGCCAGCAGCCTAGCGGCGAGCAGGAATGAGCAGTTCTTC; CDR3: CASSLAASRNEQFF; size: many; V: TRBV11-2; J: TRBJ2-1; D: TRBD2
DNA: TGTGCCAGCAGCCTTACAAGACCCGGGACTAGCGGGAGGGCGAACAATGAGCAGTTCTTC; CDR3: CASSLTRPGTSGRANNEQFF; size: many; V: TRBV3-1; J: TRBJ2-1; D: TRBD2
DNA: TGTGCCATCCCCGCGGCGGCTGAAGCTTTCTTT; CDR3: CAIPAAAEAFF; size: .; V: TRBV7-9; J: TRBJ1-1; D: .
DNA: TGTGCCAGCACCCTCAGGGCCACCCTTGAAGCTTTCTTT; CDR3: CASTLRATLEAFF; size: many; V: TRBV12-3/TRBV12-4; J: TRBJ1-1; D: .
DNA: TGTGCCAGCAGAGCGGGAACGCTCTTGGAGACCCAGTACTTC; CDR3: CASRAGTLLETQYF; size: few; V: TRBV28; J: TRBJ2-5; D: TRBD2
DNA: TGTGCCACAGCAGTTGAGCGGGGAACAGATACGCAGTATTTT; CDR3: CATAVERGTDTQYF; size: .; V: TRBV6-5; J: TRBJ2-3; D: TRBD2
DNA: TGTGCCAGCAGAACTAAGCGGGAGCCAAGGTACAATGAGCAGTTCTTC; CDR3: CASRTKREPRYNEQFF; size: .; V: TRBV28; J: TRBJ2-1; D: TRBD2
DNA: TGCAGTGCTAGAGATCGGCTAGATGACGGGGAGCTGTTTTTT; CDR3: CSARDRLDDGELFF; size: many; V: TRBV20-1; J: TRBJ2-2; D: .
DNA: TGTGCCAGCATCTTGACAGGGAGCTCCTACAATGAGCAGTTCTTC; CDR3: CASILTGSSYNEQFF; size: .; V: TRBV7-9; J: TRBJ2-1; D: TRBD1
DNA: TGTGCCACCAGTGCCATGGATGAGCAGTTCTTC; CDR3: CATSAMDEQFF; size: many; V: TRBV24-1; J: TRBJ2-1; D: .
DNA: TGTGCCAGCTCACCTAACCAGAATCAGCCCCAGCATTTT; CDR3: CASSPNQNQPQHF; size: .; V: TRBV18; J: TRBJ1-5; D: .
DNA: TGTGCCAGCAGTGACCACGGGACTAGACAAGAGACCCAGTACTTC; CDR3: CASSDHGTRQETQYF; size: many; V: TRBV12-3/TRBV12-4; J: TRBJ2-5; D: TRBD2
DNA: TGTGCCACCATGGACAGTAACACCGGGGAGCTGTTTTTT; CDR3: CATMDSNTGELFF; size: few; V: TRBV6-6; J: TRBJ2-2; D: .
DNA: TGTGCCAGCATCCAGACAGGGAGGGCAATCAATGAAGCTTTCTTT; CDR3: CASIQTGRAINEAFF; size: .; V: TRBV7-9; J: TRBJ1-1; D: TRBD1
DNA: TGCAGTGCTAGAAGGGAGGGACAGGTGTTGGATACGCAGTATTTT; CDR3: CSARREGQVLDTQYF; size: .; V: TRBV20-1; J: TRBJ2-3; D: .
DNA: TGTGCCAGCAGTTTAAGGCTAGCATTGGTCCCAGATACGCAGTATTTT; CDR3: CASSLRLALVPDTQYF; size: few; V: TRBV28; J: TRBJ2-3; D: .
DNA: TGTGCCAGTAGTCCTACTAGCGGGATCCCGCGCGAGCAGTACTTC; CDR3: CASSPTSGIPREQYF; size: few; V: TRBV19; J: TRBJ2-7; D: TRBD2
DNA: TGTGCCAGCAGTACCCCGGGGGCGGATACGCAGTATTTT; CDR3: CASSTPGADTQYF; size: many; V: TRBV7-9; J: TRBJ2-3; D: .
DNA: TGTGCCAGCAGTTACCCTTCCCGGGGCGACTACGAGCAGTACTTC; CDR3: CASSYPSRGDYEQYF; size: once; V: TRBV6-5; J: TRBJ2-7; D: .
DNA: TGTGCCAGCTCACCAGGTTCAGGGCGGACGAACACCGGGGAGCTGTTTTTT; CDR3: CASSPGSGRTNTGELFF; size: .; V: TRBV18; J: TRBJ2-2; D: .